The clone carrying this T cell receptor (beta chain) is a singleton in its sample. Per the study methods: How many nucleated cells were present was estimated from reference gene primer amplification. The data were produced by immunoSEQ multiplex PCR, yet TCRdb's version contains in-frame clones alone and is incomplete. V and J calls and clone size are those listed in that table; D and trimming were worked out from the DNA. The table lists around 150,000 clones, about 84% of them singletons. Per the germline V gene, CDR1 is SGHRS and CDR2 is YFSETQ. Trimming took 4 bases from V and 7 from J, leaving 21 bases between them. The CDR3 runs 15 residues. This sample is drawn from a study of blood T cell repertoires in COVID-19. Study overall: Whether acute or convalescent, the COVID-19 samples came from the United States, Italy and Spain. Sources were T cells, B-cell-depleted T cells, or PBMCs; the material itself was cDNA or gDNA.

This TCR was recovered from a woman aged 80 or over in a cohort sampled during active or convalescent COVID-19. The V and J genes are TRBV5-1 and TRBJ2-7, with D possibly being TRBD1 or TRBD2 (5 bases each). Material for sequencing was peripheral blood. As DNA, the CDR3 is TGCGCCAGCAGCCTGGGGGATAGGGCCTCGGGGGAGCAGTACTTC. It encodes CASSLGDRASGEQYF.